This T cell receptor beta chain originates from a study of blood T cell repertoires in COVID-19. Using immunoSEQ multiplex PCR, the repertoire was profiled, and TCRdb retains in-frame clones only, with some absent. The table has about 400,000 clones, roughly 89% seen once. The sequenced sample consisted of peripheral blood. This TCR was recovered from a woman younger than 45 with active or convalescent COVID-19.

CDR3 coding DNA: TGCGCCAGCAGCTTGGAAGCTGGGGTCGGGGGTGAGCAGTTCTTC. Residues: CASSLEAGVGGEQFF. V gene TRBV5-1 combines with J gene TRBJ2-1; TRBD2 is a possible D gene (6 bases). Trimming took 0 bases from V and 9 from J, leaving 16 bases between them. CDR3 length: 15 residues. Per the germline V gene, CDR1 is SGHRS and CDR2 is YFSETQ.